Shown below are 3 T cell receptor beta chains from a single sample sequenced in a study of blood T cell repertoires in COVID-19. Measured with immunoSEQ multiplex PCR; TCRdb has only the in-frame clones, and not every one. Of 330,000 or so clones detected, roughly 90% appear once; the ten largest clones hold 3% to 4.5%. The specimen was peripheral blood. These receptors all stem from a woman aged 55-70 years with COVID-19, enrolled during active disease.

In its sample, this clone was seen once. V is TRBV11-1 and J is TRBJ2-5, with 10 bases that match TRBD1. Unmatched junction bases numbered 6, after V lost 7 bases and J lost 4 bases. The V gene's germline CDR1 is SGHAT and CDR2 FQDESV (reference sequence). The CDR3 runs 14 residues. CDR3 in DNA: TGTGCCAGCAACTACGACAGGGGGCGAGAGACCCAGTACTTC. As protein: CASNYDRGRETQYF.

The chain has TRBV9 and TRBJ1-2, with TRBD1 matching over 7 bases. V lost 3 bases to trimming and J lost 6 bases; unmatched junction nucleotides: 5. From germline, CDR1 is SGDLS and CDR2 YYNGEE. The CDR3 is 13 amino acids. In DNA, the CDR3 is TGTGCCAGCAGCGCGGGGACAGTCAATGGCTACACCTTC. Its protein is CASSAGTVNGYTF.

The chain has TRBV5-1 and TRBJ1-6; TRBD1 might be the D (5 bases). The CDR3 totals 14 residues. The V gene's germline CDR1 is SGHRS and CDR2 YFSETQ. Trimming removed 1 base at V and 9 bases at J, with 11 bases between. CDR3 loop: CASSLSGEASPLHF. For the CDR3, the DNA is TGCGCCAGCAGCTTGTCGGGGGAGGCTTCACCCCTCCACTTT.